This TCR beta chain was recovered during a study of blood T cell repertoires in COVID-19. Whole-study context: Samples representing acute and convalescent COVID-19 were sourced from the United States, Italy and Spain.

It was during active infection that Seattle patients were enrolled and then longitudinally followed. In the original processing: The assay estimated nucleated cells by amplifying reference gene primers. The data were produced by immunoSEQ multiplex PCR, yet TCRdb's version contains in-frame clones alone and is incomplete. D and trimming were read from the DNA, whereas the V and J calls and clone size are those reported in that table. The data contain around 250,000 clones, approximately 89% of them singletons. Sequencing was done on a sample of peripheral blood. The TCR was taken from a woman aged 70-85 years with COVID-19, enrolled during active disease.

This CDR3 reads CASSVAAGGIYEQYF. The CDR3 DNA is TGTGCCAGCAGCGTAGCAGCAGGGGGAATCTACGAGCAGTACTTC. J is TRBJ2-7 and V is TRBV9; the match to TRBD1 covers 7 bases. CDR3 size: 15 residues. V lost 0 bases, J lost 3 bases, and 6 bases stayed unmatched. Germline assignment: CDR1 SGDLS and CDR2 YYNGEE.